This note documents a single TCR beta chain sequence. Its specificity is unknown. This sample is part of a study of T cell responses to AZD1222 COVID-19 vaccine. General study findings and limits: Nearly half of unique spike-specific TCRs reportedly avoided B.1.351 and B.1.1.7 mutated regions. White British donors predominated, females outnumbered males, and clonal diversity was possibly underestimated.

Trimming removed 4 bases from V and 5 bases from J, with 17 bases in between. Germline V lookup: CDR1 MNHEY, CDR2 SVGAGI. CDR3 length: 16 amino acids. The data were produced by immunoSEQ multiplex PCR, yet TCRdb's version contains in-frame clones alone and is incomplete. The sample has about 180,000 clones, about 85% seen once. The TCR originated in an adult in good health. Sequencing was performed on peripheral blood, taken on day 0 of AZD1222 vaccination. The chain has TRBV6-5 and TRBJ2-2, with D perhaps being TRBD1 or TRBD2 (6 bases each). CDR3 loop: CASSWAGGLGTGELFF. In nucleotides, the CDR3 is TGTGCCAGCAGTTGGGCCGGGGGCCTAGGGACCGGGGAGCTGTTTTTT.